The 7 T cell receptor beta chains listed next were all sequenced from one sample in a study of Ad26.COV2.S vaccination and SARS-CoV-2 variants listed by TCRdb under 2021. Per the publication, the treatment or condition label means: around 19 received Ad26.COV2.S at low or high dose, single or two shots; roughly five received placebo; per-sample allocation not given. Repertoires of vaccine and placebo recipients were sequenced from samples taken on day 63 after the first injection. Library prep was done by the immunoSEQ multiplex PCR assay. TCRdb limited this immuneACCESS table to in-frame rearrangements with V and J called. A share of clones is missing; checked studies link under half to unresolved V genes, and the rest is unexplained. This sample has 440,000 or so clones in its table, and 90% of those were observed once. In total, the top ten clones hold about 4.1% of the sample. The source material was peripheral blood, sampled in a trial of Ad26.COV2.S vaccine versus placebo. Every receptor here comes from a person aged 18-60 years who received the Ad26.COV2.S COVID-19 vaccine or a placebo.

The chain joins TRBV21-1 to TRBJ2-7; TRBD1, the D gene given by the table, was not confirmed from the DNA. TRBV21-1 is labeled a pseudogene. The CDR3 length is 16 residues. CDR3 loop: CASSKEGTGFPYEQYF. The CDR3 DNA is TGTGCCAGCAGCAAAGAAGGGACAGGGTTTCCCTACGAGCAGTACTTC.

The rearrangement links TRBV11-1 to TRBJ2-1; D perhaps matches TRBD2 (6 bases). Germline values: CDR1 SGHAT, CDR2 FQDESV (reference sequence). The CDR3 is made up of 16 amino acids. Trimming pared 2 bases from V and 4 bases from J, leaving 15 bases between. The CDR3 DNA sequence: TGTGCCAGCAGCTTATCCCTAGCGAAGTGGTACAATGAGCAGTTCTTC. This sequence encodes CASSLSLAKWYNEQFF. Full variable domain (rest looked up from reference TRBV11-1 and TRBJ2-1): EAEVAQSPRYKITEKSQAVAFWCDPISGHATLYWYRQILGQGPELLVQFQDESVVDDSQLPKDRFSAERLKGVDSTLKIQPAELGDSAMYLCASSLSLAKWYNEQFFGPGTRLTVL.

This chain joins TRBV15 and TRBJ2-4, with D perhaps matching TRBD1 or TRBD2 (6 bases each). This CDR3 is built from 18 residues. Trimming left V 0 bases short and J 4 bases short, with 19 bases between. CDR1 and CDR2 (germline): LNHNV, YYDKDF (reference sequence). The CDR3 coding sequence is TGTGCCACCAGCAGAGATCGGATGTTCGGGGGCGCGAAAAACATTCAGTACTTC. Translated, it gives CATSRDRMFGGAKNIQYF. Variable domain in full (rest from reference TRBV15 and TRBJ2-4): DAMVIQNPRYQVTQFGKPVTLSCSQTLNHNVMYWYQQKSSQAPKLLFHYYDKDFNNEADTPDNFQSRRPNTSFCFLDIRSPGLGDTAMYLCATSRDRMFGGAKNIQYFGAGTRLSVL.

The CDR3 protein is CATGGTGTSAQETQYF. DNA of the CDR3: TGTGCCACCGGGGGAACCGGGACTAGCGCCCAAGAGACCCAGTACTTC. The chain uses TRBV28 and TRBJ2-5; TRBD2 matches 10 bases. This CDR3 comprises 16 residues. J was trimmed by 1 base and V by 10 bases; bases with no gene match: 12. Germline V gene lookup returns CDR1 MDHEN and CDR2 SYDVKM. Filled out from reference TRBV28 and TRBJ2-5, the complete variable domain reads DVKVTQSSRYLVKRTGEKVFLECVQDMDHENMFWYRQDPGLGLRLIYFSYDVKMKEKGDIPEGYSVSREKKERFSLILESASTNQTSMYLCATGGTGTSAQETQYFGPGTRLLVL.

The V gene is TRBV12-3 or TRBV12-4, the J gene TRBJ1-5; D is unclear. The V end lost 1 base, the J end lost 9 bases, and 4 bases lay between the germline ends. CDR3 length equals 11 residues. The CDR3 loop reads CASSLGTPQHF. The CDR3, as DNA: TGTGCCAGCAGTTTAGGAACGCCCCAGCATTTT.

V is TRBV2 and J is TRBJ2-5, with 9 bases that match TRBD2. This CDR3 spans 17 amino acids. The trim removed 3 bases at V and 4 bases at J, leaving 12 bases unmatched. Germline assignment: CDR1 SNHLY and CDR2 FYNNEI. CDR3: CASSEGASGIRLETQYF. The DNA for the CDR3 is TGTGCCAGCAGTGAGGGCGCTAGCGGGATAAGGTTAGAGACCCAGTACTTC.

The J gene is TRBJ1-6, the V gene TRBV13; D unresolved. V was shortened by 5 bases and J by 7 bases, with 12 bases between the two germline ends. CDR1 and CDR2 from the germline V gene are PRHDT and FYEKMQ (reference sequence). CDR3 size: 14 residues. CDR3 sequence reads: CASSDPGMNSPLHF. The CDR3 DNA sequence: TGTGCCAGCAGCGACCCGGGGATGAATTCACCCCTCCACTTT.